Presented here are 21 T cell receptor beta chains from one specimen sequenced in a study of blood T cell repertoires in COVID-19. Profiling relied on immunoSEQ multiplex PCR, and the TCRdb table lists in-frame clones only, not all of them. This table holds around 220,000 clones, approximately 90% found once. The source material was PBMCs or T cells enriched from blood (not recorded which). Receptor source: a woman aged 25 to 39 with acute COVID-19.

The sample holds a few counts of this clone. The V call is TRBV2, the J call TRBJ1-3, with unresolved D. The CDR3 runs 14 residues. Germline CDR1 and CDR2: SNHLY and FYNNEI. V was clipped by 6 bases and J by 2 bases, with 11 bases between them. In nucleotides, the CDR3 is TGTGCCAGCAGCGTCACAGCAGCTGGAAACACCATATATTTT. Its translation is CASSVTAAGNTIYF.

The chain employs TRBV24-1 and TRBJ2-3, with 11 bases that match TRBD1. Germline assignment: CDR1 KGHDR and CDR2 SFDVKD. The CDR3 spans 15 residues. Trimming removed 4 bases from V and 5 bases from J; junction bases left unmatched: 4. The chain's CDR3 is CATSDPGTGGDTQYF. In nucleotides, the CDR3 is TGTGCCACCAGTGACCCCGGGACAGGGGGAGATACGCAGTATTTT.

For the CDR3, the DNA is TGTGCCATCAGTGGGTCCGGGACTAGCTCCTACAATGAGCAGTTCTTC. This gives the protein CAISGSGTSSYNEQFF. V gene TRBV10-3 combines with J gene TRBJ2-1; 8 nucleotides line up with TRBD2. J gave up 0 bases and V 4 bases, and 5 bases lay outside the gene matches. Germline CDR1 and CDR2: ENHRY and SYGVKD. This CDR3 is 16 amino acids long.

This clone showed up just a few times. The CDR3 loop is CASRKQGFHEQYF. CDR3 in DNA: TGTGCCAGCAGGAAACAGGGGTTCCACGAGCAGTACTTC. The rearrangement links TRBV2 to TRBJ2-7, with TRBD1 matching 7 bases. Per the germline V gene, CDR1 is SNHLY and CDR2 is FYNNEI. The CDR3 contains 13 residues. The junction had 7 bases not matched to a gene; V was cut back by 6 bases and J by 5 bases.

The chain recombines TRBV5-8 with TRBJ2-1, with TRBD1 as a possible D gene (6 bases). Trimming stripped 6 bases from V and 6 bases from J, with 16 bases between. Germline V lookup: CDR1 SGHTS, CDR2 YDEGEE. The CDR3 is 14 amino acids. The CDR3 DNA follows: TGTGCCAGCACCCCTCCGGGACACCCCAATGAGCAGTTCTTC. Protein: CASTPPGHPNEQFF.

The CDR3 nucleotides read TGTGCCACCCAGTGGGGCAGGGATTCCGATCAGCCCCAGCATTTT. Translation gives CATQWGRDSDQPQHF. The genes are TRBV6-4 and TRBJ1-5, with a possible D match to TRBD1 (5 bases). This CDR3 is 15 amino acids long. The ends were cut back, 10 bases at V and 5 bases at J, with 21 bases in the middle. Germline CDR1 reads MRHNA; CDR2 reads SNTAGT.

The gene calls are TRBV19 and TRBJ2-7, with D tentatively TRBD1 (7 bases). V gave up 10 bases and J gave up 0 bases, with 16 bases separating them. In germline, CDR1 is LNHDA, CDR2 SQIVND (reference sequence). This CDR3 contains 14 residues. This CDR3 is CATARGVGSYEQYF. The CDR3 bases are TGTGCCACTGCCAGGGGGGTTGGCTCCTACGAGCAGTACTTC.

This sequence joins TRBV7-9 and TRBJ1-2, with TRBD1 matching over 8 bases. Trimming removed 2 bases from V and 3 bases from J; junction bases left unmatched: 5. The CDR3 is made up of 15 amino acids. Germline V gene sequence: CDR1 SEHNR, CDR2 FQNEAQ (reference sequence). This CDR3 is CASSLPGQDYYGYTF. CDR3 nucleotide sequence: TGTGCCAGCAGCTTACCGGGACAGGATTACTATGGCTACACCTTC.

The J gene is TRBJ1-6, the V gene TRBV5-8, with 7 bases fitting TRBD1. CDR1 and CDR2 from the germline V gene are SGHTS and YDEGEE. The CDR3 runs 15 residues. V gave up 1 base and J gave up 10 bases; unmatched junction bases: 8. The CDR3: CASSLLEGARSPLHF. The CDR3 nucleotides read TGTGCCAGCAGCTTGTTGGAGGGGGCGCGATCACCCCTCCACTTT.

This clone was seen a single time. The chain joins TRBV11-2 to TRBJ2-5; 12 nucleotides line up with TRBD2. The CDR3 is 15 amino acids. V was pared by 4 bases and J by 5 bases, with 5 bases of the junction left unmatched. Germline CDR1 is SGHAT and CDR2 is FQNNGV. CDR3 sequence (DNA): TGTGCCAGCAGCTCTAGCGGGGGGGTTTTGGAGACCCAGTACTTC. This codes for CASSSSGGVLETQYF.

The chain recombines TRBV6-6 with TRBJ1-2, with D possibly being TRBD1 (6 bases). The V gene lost 0 bases and the J gene lost 5 bases, with 13 bases spanning the gap. Germline loops: CDR1 MNHNY, CDR2 SVGAGI (reference sequence). CDR3 length: 15 residues. The CDR3 nucleotides are TGTGCCAGCAGTTACTCTGCGGGGGCGCCATATGGCTACACCTTC. Protein sequence: CASSYSAGAPYGYTF.

The chain is built from TRBV5-1 and TRBJ1-3; 9 bases map to TRBD1. This CDR3 has 17 amino acids. The V and J ends lost 1 base and 3 bases, in that order; junction bases with no gene match: 8. The germline V gene encodes CDR1 SGHRS and CDR2 YFSETQ. The DNA of the CDR3 is TGCGCCAGCAGCTTGACGGGACAGGGACTAATTGGAAACACCATATATTTT. It specifies CASSLTGQGLIGNTIYF.

V and J are TRBV29-1 and TRBJ1-4, with 9 bases fitting TRBD1. J was trimmed by 8 bases and V by 6 bases; bases with no gene match: 7. Germline CDR1 reads SQVTM; CDR2 reads ANQGSEA. There are 13 residues in the CDR3. CDR3 region: CSVDGTGLEKLFF. The CDR3 region has the DNA TGCAGCGTCGACGGGACAGGGCTCGAAAAACTGTTTTTT.

This clone was counted a single time. The chain couples TRBV6-5 to TRBJ1-3; D may be TRBD1 (6 bases). The ends were cut back, 7 bases at V and 5 bases at J, with 18 bases in the middle. The CDR3 has 15 residues. CDR1 and CDR2 from the germline V gene are MNHEY and SVGAGI. CDR3 sequence (DNA): TGTGCCAGCATCAAAACGTCCGGGGACAGAAACACCATATATTTT. It translates to CASIKTSGDRNTIYF.

The chain combines TRBV9 with TRBJ1-1, with D perhaps TRBD1 (6 bases). The germline V gene has CDR1 SGDLS and CDR2 YYNGEE. The CDR3 spans 15 residues. V lost 4 bases and J lost 7, with 20 bases in between. CDR3 sequence (DNA): TGTGCCAGCAGCCCCGGCGGCGGGGGGCAGGTTGAAGCTTTCTTT. Amino acids: CASSPGGGGQVEAFF. The full variable domain, rest sourced from reference TRBV9 and TRBJ1-1, is DSGVTQTPKHLITATGQRVTLRCSPRSGDLSVYWYQQSLDQGLQFLIQYYNGEERAKGNILERFSAQQFPDLHSELNLSSLELGDSALYFCASSPGGGGQVEAFFGQGTRLTVV.

The rearrangement links TRBV2 to TRBJ2-2; tentative D call: TRBD1 (5 bases). V gave up 10 bases and J gave up 5 bases, with 14 bases separating them. Looked up from germline, CDR1 is SNHLY and CDR2 is FYNNEI. The CDR3 consists of 13 residues. DNA of the CDR3: TGTGCCATACGGACATCATCGACCGGGGAGCTGTTTTTT. As protein: CAIRTSSTGELFF.

The chain is built from TRBV7-9 and TRBJ2-7; the match to TRBD2 covers 8 bases. Trimming took 2 bases from V and 0 from J; bases not matched to a gene: 6. This CDR3 is 16 amino acids long. Germline-derived CDR1 and CDR2 are SEHNR and FQNEAQ (reference sequence). In DNA, the CDR3 is TGTGCCAGCAGCTTAAGGCCGGGAGGGATCTCCTACGAGCAGTACTTC. This codes for CASSLRPGGISYEQYF.

This chain links TRBV5-8 with TRBJ2-7, with D perhaps matching TRBD1 (5 bases). Trimming stripped 4 bases from V and 5 bases from J, with 19 bases between. The germline V gene encodes CDR1 SGHTS and CDR2 YDEGEE. The CDR3 covers 15 residues. Here the CDR3 DNA reads TGTGCCAGCAGCCTCCCTCAGGGCCCCCGAGACGAGCAGTACTTC. It is translated as CASSLPQGPRDEQYF.

This clone was counted once. The gene calls are TRBV21-1 and TRBJ1-2. TRBV21-1 is shown as a pseudogene. The length of the CDR3 is 15 residues. CDR3 coding DNA: TGTGCCAGCAGCCACCGGGGGGGGTTTGACTATGGCTACACCTTC. Protein: CASSHRGGFDYGYTF.

This chain connects TRBV11-2 to TRBJ1-4; no reliable D call. This CDR3 has 15 amino acids. Germline V lookup: CDR1 SGHAT, CDR2 FQNNGV. V dropped 1 base and J dropped 5 bases, with 11 bases sitting between them. Written as DNA, the CDR3 is TGTGCCAGCAGCTTAGCGTTCGGGATGAATGAAAAACTGTTTTTT. Amino acid sequence: CASSLAFGMNEKLFF.

The genes are TRBV19 and TRBJ1-5, with 10 bases matching TRBD1. With 5 bases clipped from V and 6 bases from J, the junction kept 7 bases outside the gene matches. CDR3 length: 15 residues. In germline, CDR1 is LNHDA, CDR2 SQIVND (reference sequence). The CDR3 protein is CASSARDRGTQPQHF. In nucleotides, the CDR3 is TGTGCCAGTAGTGCCCGGGACAGGGGAACTCAGCCCCAGCATTTT.